A single sample is the source of the 17 T cell receptor beta chains below, sequenced in a study of control samples from healthy donors and cancer patients. Assay: immunoSEQ multiplex PCR; the TCRdb copy retains only in-frame clones and omits some. The table shows about 170,000 clones, with over 85% occurring only once. Input material: blood. Receptor source: a woman aged 55-69 years in good health.

The CDR3 sequence is CASSFRGTANTEAFF. The CDR3 DNA sequence: TGTGCCAGCAGTTTTCGGGGGACAGCGAACACTGAAGCTTTCTTT. This sequence joins TRBV28 and TRBJ1-1; 7 bases match TRBD1. V dropped 3 bases and J dropped 1; count of bases not matched to a gene: 5. This CDR3 comprises 15 residues. Germline V lookup: CDR1 MDHEN, CDR2 SYDVKM.

This sequence joins TRBV29-1 and TRBJ1-1; no clear D. Germline assignment: CDR1 SQVTM and CDR2 ANQGSEA. Trimming stripped 6 bases from V and 6 bases from J, with 14 bases between. The CDR3 contains 12 residues. The CDR3 is CSVGSRTAEAFF. CDR3 nucleotides: TGCAGCGTCGGGAGCAGGACTGCTGAAGCTTTCTTT.

The V gene is TRBV30, the J gene TRBJ2-4; perhaps D is TRBD1 or TRBD2 (6 bases each). This CDR3 is built from 15 residues. The V and J ends lost 4 bases and 9 bases respectively, with 22 bases between them. Germline CDR1 GTSNPN, CDR2 SVGIG (reference sequence). CDR3 nucleotides: TGTGCCTGGAACCTAAAGGGGGGAAGTGTGGGCATTCAGTACTTC. This encodes CAWNLKGGSVGIQYF. The complete variable domain, with remaining parts taken from reference TRBV30 and TRBJ2-4, reads SQTIHQWPATLVQPVGSPLSLECTVEGTSNPNLYWYRQAAGRGLQLLFYSVGIGQISSEVPQNLSASRPQDRQFILSSKKLLLSDSGFYLCAWNLKGGSVGIQYFGAGTRLSVL.

In this sample, this clone turned up once. The V and J genes are TRBV7-2 and TRBJ1-6, with D possibly TRBD1 on 6 matching bases. Trimming pared 2 bases from V and 7 bases from J, leaving 12 bases between. This CDR3 contains 15 residues. The germline CDR1 and CDR2 sequences are SGHTA and FQGNSA. The CDR3 reads CASSLSGVLNSPLHF. CDR3 nucleotide sequence: TGTGCCAGCAGCTTATCAGGGGTCTTAAATTCACCCCTCCACTTT.

This clone was seen more than once but under ten times. This chain links TRBV18 with TRBJ2-3; tentative D call: TRBD2 (5 bases). Germline CDR1 and CDR2: KGHSH and LQKENI. This CDR3 spans 15 amino acids. Trimming removed 5 bases at V and 4 bases at J, with 16 bases between. For the CDR3, the DNA is TGTGCCAGCTCAGGTTGGGAGTCTTCAGCAGATACGCAGTATTTT. It specifies CASSGWESSADTQYF. Supplemented by reference TRBV18 and TRBJ2-3, the full variable domain reads NAGVMQNPRHLVRRRGQEARLRCSPMKGHSHVYWYRQLPEEGLKFMVYLQKENIIDESGMPKERFSAEFPKEGPSILRIQQVVRGDSAAYFCASSGWESSADTQYFGPGTRLTVL.

The rearrangement joins TRBV2 to TRBJ2-6; 10 positions agree with TRBD1. This CDR3 is 17 amino acids long. CDR1 and CDR2 (germline): SNHLY, FYNNEI. V lost 8 bases, J lost 2 bases, and 9 bases stayed unmatched. Here the CDR3 reads CASPKRDRGPGANVLTF. CDR3 nucleotides: TGTGCCAGCCCAAAACGGGACAGGGGACCTGGGGCCAACGTCCTGACTTTC.

This chain connects TRBV9 to TRBJ2-5; 13 bases agree with TRBD2. The CDR3 loop spans 16 amino acids. CDR1 and CDR2 from the germline V gene are SGDLS and YYNGEE. With V trimmed by 0 bases and J by 3 bases, 2 bases remained unmatched. DNA for the CDR3: TGTGCCAGCAGCGTAGGAGGACTAGCGGGGGAAGAGACCCAGTACTTC. Protein product: CASSVGGLAGEETQYF. The variable domain in full, with the rest retrieved from reference TRBV9 and TRBJ2-5, is DSGVTQTPKHLITATGQRVTLRCSPRSGDLSVYWYQQSLDQGLQFLIQYYNGEERAKGNILERFSAQQFPDLHSELNLSSLELGDSALYFCASSVGGLAGEETQYFGPGTRLLVL.

J is TRBJ1-1 and V is TRBV5-4, with a possible D match to TRBD1 (5 bases). CDR1 and CDR2 from the germline V gene are SGHNT and YYREEE (reference sequence). This CDR3 region has 12 residues. Trimming left V 5 bases short and J 10 bases short, with 15 bases between. This CDR3 is CASRTGTERAFF. The CDR3, as DNA: TGTGCCAGCAGAACCGGGACGGAGCGAGCTTTCTTT.

This sequence joins TRBV2 and TRBJ2-2; 10 bases agree with TRBD1. Germline V gives CDR1 SNHLY, CDR2 FYNNEI. After removal of 10 bases from V and 7 bases from J, the junction contained 15 bases not matched to a gene. The CDR3 sequence is 16 residues long. This chain's CDR3 is CATPVGQGGMGGELFF. DNA of the CDR3: TGTGCCACCCCTGTTGGACAGGGGGGTATGGGCGGGGAGCTGTTTTTT.

The V call is TRBV5-6, the J call TRBJ1-1, with a possible D match to TRBD1 (6 bases). V was clipped by 4 bases and J by 7 bases, with 14 bases between them. There are 13 residues in the CDR3. Looked up from germline, CDR1 is SGHDT and CDR2 is YYEEEE. For the CDR3, the DNA is TGTGCCAGCAGCAGAACAGGGCTGGATGAAGCTTTCTTT. Protein: CASSRTGLDEAFF.

The chain has TRBV9 and TRBJ2-1; D call uncertain. The CDR3 loop spans 15 amino acids. CDR1 and CDR2 (germline): SGDLS, YYNGEE. Trimming removed 0 bases at V and 4 bases at J, with 11 bases between. The CDR3 nucleotides are TGTGCCAGCAGCGTAGAGGGATCGTGGTACAATGAGCAGTTCTTC. Translation: CASSVEGSWYNEQFF.

The rearrangement links TRBV7-9 to TRBJ1-1; a possible D gene is TRBD1 (6 bases). The V end was cut by 1 base, the J end by 0 bases, with 6 bases between. CDR3 length: 14 residues. CDR1 is SEHNR, CDR2 FQNEAQ, per germline (reference sequence). The CDR3 loop is CASSLEGVNTEAFF. CDR3 nucleotide sequence: TGTGCCAGCAGCTTAGAGGGGGTGAACACTGAAGCTTTCTTT.

This chain uses TRBV12-2 with TRBJ1-2. TRBV12-2 is a documented pseudogene. This CDR3 has 14 residues. In DNA form, the CDR3 reads TGTGCAAGTCGCTTAAATCAGGAGAAGTTGGACTACACCTTC. Translating it yields CASRLNQEKLDYTF.

The chain carries TRBV4-3 and TRBJ2-7; no firm D call. Germline loops: CDR1 LGHNA, CDR2 YSLEER. CDR3 size: 15 residues. Trimming removed 0 bases from V and 3 bases from J, with 12 bases in between. The CDR3 nucleotides are TGCGCCAGCAGCCAAGATTTCAACAGTTACTACGAGCAGTACTTC. Translation gives CASSQDFNSYYEQYF.

V is TRBV7-2 and J is TRBJ2-7; TRBD2 is a possible D gene (5 bases). Trimming removed 0 bases at V and 6 bases at J, with 12 bases between. Germline V gene data show CDR1 as SGHTA and CDR2 as FQGNSA. This CDR3 region has 14 residues. In nucleotides, the CDR3 is TGTGCCAGCAGCTTAGCGCTCGTGGGAGCCGAGCAGTACTTC. This codes for CASSLALVGAEQYF.

The gene calls are TRBV4-1 and TRBJ1-1, with TRBD1 matching over 11 bases. Germline CDR1 and CDR2: MGHRA and YSYEKL. There are 17 residues in the CDR3. V dropped 2 bases and J dropped 1; count of bases not matched to a gene: 6. CDR3 sequence (DNA): TGCGCCAGCAGCCAACAAGAGGACAGGGGGCCGAACACTGAAGCTTTCTTT. Translated, it gives CASSQQEDRGPNTEAFF.

As for this clone: In the same sample, other DNA sequences code for this CDR3. The rearrangement uses TRBV18 and TRBJ2-6, with TRBD2 as a possible D gene (5 bases). V dropped 3 bases and J dropped 0 bases, with 6 bases sitting between them. Germline CDR1 KGHSH, CDR2 LQKENI. The CDR3 has 15 amino acids. CDR3 residues: CASSPGGSGANVLTF. Written as DNA, the CDR3 is TGTGCCAGCTCACCCGGAGGCTCTGGGGCCAACGTCCTGACTTTC.